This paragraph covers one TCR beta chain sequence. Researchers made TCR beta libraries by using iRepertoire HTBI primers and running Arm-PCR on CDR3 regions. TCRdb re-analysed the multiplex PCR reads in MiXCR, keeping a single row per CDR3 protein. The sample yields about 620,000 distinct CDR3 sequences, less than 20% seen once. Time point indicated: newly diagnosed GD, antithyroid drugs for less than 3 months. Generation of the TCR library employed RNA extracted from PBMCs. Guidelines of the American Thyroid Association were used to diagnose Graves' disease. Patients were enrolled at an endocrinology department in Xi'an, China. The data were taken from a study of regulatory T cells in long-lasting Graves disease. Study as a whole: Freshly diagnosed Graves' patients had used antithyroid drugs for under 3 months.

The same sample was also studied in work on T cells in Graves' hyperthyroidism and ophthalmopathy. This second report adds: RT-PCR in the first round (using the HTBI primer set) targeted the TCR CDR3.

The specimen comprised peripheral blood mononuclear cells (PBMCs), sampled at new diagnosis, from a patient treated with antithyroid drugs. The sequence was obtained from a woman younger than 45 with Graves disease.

The CDR3 DNA is TGTGCCAGCTCACGGATGACAGGGTTCGGGTACGAGCAGTACTTC. This sequence encodes CASSRMTGFGYEQYF. The V call is TRBV18, the J call TRBJ2-7; 7 bases fit TRBD1. Losses at the gene ends were 4 bases for V and 4 bases for J; bases not matched to a gene: 10. The CDR3 spans 15 residues. Germline-derived CDR1 and CDR2 are KGHSH and LQKENI.